This TCR beta chain emerged from a study of cytomegalovirus exposure and HLA in healthy donors. General observations from the study: Rarity characterized most TCR sequences, yet some public TCRs appeared in many donors. Among immune exposure information, only CMV serostatus was available. Highly shared variants forming one cluster were likely a sequencing artifact. HLA restriction was apparent for most CMV-associated TCR beta chains in a later analysis.

A word on this clone: Its antigen remains unknown.

The study ran its PCR with 60 Vbeta and 13 Jbeta primers. Sequencing was performed with immunoSEQ multiplex PCR; in TCRdb, only in-frame clones are kept and a portion is missing. The table has 100,000 to 150,000 clones, approximately 78% seen once. The V end was cut by 3 bases, the J end by 0 bases, with 15 bases between. Germline CDR1 is SGHRS and CDR2 is YFSETQ. The CDR3 extends over 16 amino acids. The chain carries TRBV5-1 and TRBJ1-1; possibly TRBD1 for D (6 bases). The sequencing input was PBMCs. The clonotype originates from a woman aged 30 to 39 in good health and CMV-seronegative. CDR3 sequence reads: CASSWLGQIMNTEAFF. Here the CDR3 DNA reads TGCGCCAGCAGCTGGTTGGGACAAATCATGAACACTGAAGCTTTCTTT. Full variable domain (rest looked up from reference TRBV5-1 and TRBJ1-1): KAGVTQTPRYLIKTRGQQVTLSCSPISGHRSVSWYQQTPGQGLQFLFEYFSETQRNKGNFPGRFSGRQFSNSRSEMNVSTLELGDSALYLCASSWLGQIMNTEAFFGQGTRLTVV.